Given below is one T cell receptor (beta chain) in context. Its antigen is unknown. It was across several immunoSEQ plates that each subset's genomic DNA was evenly split. Assay: immunoSEQ multiplex PCR; the TCRdb copy retains only in-frame clones and omits some. Of more than 550,000 clones in the sample, just under 75% were seen once. The CDR3 covers 16 residues. The germline CDR1 and CDR2 sequences are MDHEN and SYDVKM. Deletions cut 2 bases from V and 4 bases from J, with 15 bases between. This sample was included in a study of shared clonotypes between healthy human individuals. Study results and limitations: Compared with clonotypes that all four donors shared, non-shared clonotypes had lower generation probabilities.

Sequencing input: memory CD4+ T cells sorted from blood. Specified subset: CD45RA-negative fraction. The clonotype was recovered from a woman aged 25 to 39 in good health. The chain links TRBV28 to TRBJ1-5; no clear D. The CDR3 spells CASSLKERFPNQPQHF. The DNA of the CDR3 is TGTGCCAGCAGTTTAAAGGAGCGGTTTCCAAATCAGCCCCAGCATTTT.